This T cell receptor (beta chain) was sequenced during a study of blood T cell repertoires in COVID-19. Study information: Samples came from the United States, Italy and Spain, spanning acute and convalescent COVID-19. PBMCs, B-cell-depleted T cells, or T cells were the source of the cDNA or gDNA that made up the material.

Authors' analysis steps: Amplification of reference gene primers provided the estimated nucleated cell counts. Generated by immunoSEQ multiplex PCR, the TCRdb table keeps only in-frame clones and is missing some. The DNA gave D and trimming, while V, J and clone size come from that table. The sample consists of some 120,000 clones, approximately 80% of them appearing once. The CDR3 has 19 residues. The sequenced sample consisted of peripheral blood. The V and J genes are TRBV21-1 and TRBJ1-2; the D call of TRBD1 is as the table states it, not checked on the DNA. TRBV21-1 is deemed a pseudogene. The receptor was derived from a human donor in a cohort sampled during active COVID-19. CDR3 DNA: TGTGCCAGCAGCAAAGAGCTCGTGACAGGCCCCTCGGGGCTATATGGCTACACCTTC. Protein: CASSKELVTGPSGLYGYTF.